What follows is one T cell receptor beta chain and its context. Clones were read by immunoSEQ multiplex PCR, and TCRdb kept only the in-frame ones, dropping some. Of about 66,000 clones listed, around nine tenths were seen once; the top ten hold 4.6%. This sample was included in a study of technical replicates of blood from a handful of donors. Deletions cut 5 bases from V and 1 base from J, with 8 bases between. CDR1 and CDR2 (germline): MNHNS, SASEGT. CDR3 length equals 13 residues. The TCR comes from a human donor in good health. Some clones in this sample may be carry-over from other donors' samples. This chain joins TRBV6-1 and TRBJ1-2; D gene ambiguous. Material for sequencing was PBMCs. The CDR3 coding sequence is TGTGCCAGCAGTCTACTACTTAACTATGGCTACACCTTC. Its translation is CASSLLLNYGYTF.